This TCR beta chain was identified during a study of beta chain features in type 1 diabetes. Study in general: Sorted cell examination encompassed approximately 110 million cells across all samples.

Expressed TCRB transcripts were sequenced, since all the RNA that had been isolated was reverse transcribed. For naive, central memory and regulatory T cell samples, reads averaged roughly 3.5 million. Using immunoSEQ multiplex PCR, the repertoire was profiled, and TCRdb retains in-frame clones only, with some absent. The sample shows approximately 140,000 clones, 6.9% of them seen only once. Every donor had blood drawn once into heparin, approximately 120 mL on average. The receptor's source is a woman aged 25 to 45 in good health. The sequenced material came from central memory CD4+ T cells from blood.

The DNA for the CDR3 is TGTGCCAGCAGCCTATCCCGGGACCGGGGGGAGCAGTACTTC. Its translation is CASSLSRDRGEQYF. The chain recombines TRBV7-2 with TRBJ2-7, with a possible D match to TRBD2 (6 bases). The CDR3 is 14 residues long. Deletions cut 5 bases from V and 7 bases from J, with 18 bases between. Germline V gene data show CDR1 as SGHTA and CDR2 as FQGNSA.